These 21 T cell receptor beta chains were all obtained from the same sample, sequenced in a study of T cell responses to AZD1222 COVID-19 vaccine (dated by TCRdb to the early 2020s). The time point label for this specimen denotes: baseline before first vaccination. Library construction relied on the immunoSEQ multiplex PCR assay. The table comes from immuneACCESS by way of TCRdb, which keeps in-frame sequences with V and J called. Part of the clones is missing from these tables; in studies checked, under half for an unresolved V gene and the rest for unknown reasons. This sample gives tens of thousands of clones in total; roughly nine tenths of them show up just once. Approximately 7% of the sample is taken by the ten largest. Sequencing was performed on peripheral blood, taken on day 0 of AZD1222 vaccination. The source of these receptors is an adult in good health.

The chain recombines TRBV5-1 with TRBJ1-3; D is uncertain. V was cut by 4 bases and J by 0 bases, with 8 bases left in between. The CDR3 loop spans 14 amino acids. The V gene's germline CDR1 is SGHRS and CDR2 YFSETQ. The CDR3 protein is CASSVGGSGNTIYF. The CDR3 DNA sequence: TGCGCCAGCAGCGTGGGAGGCTCTGGAAACACCATATATTTT.

The chain is built from TRBV18 and TRBJ2-3; TRBD1 is a possible D gene (8 bases). Germline lookup yields CDR1 KGHSH and CDR2 LQKENI. V was clipped by 6 bases and J by 0 bases, with 19 bases between them. The CDR3 sequence is 17 residues long. The CDR3 loop reads CASSRAGQGGSTDTQYF. The CDR3 DNA sequence: TGTGCCAGCTCCCGCGCTGGACAGGGAGGGAGCACAGATACGCAGTATTTT.

The J gene is TRBJ2-1, the V gene TRBV5-1, with 10 bases lining up with TRBD1. The CDR3 extends over 14 amino acids. Trimming took 3 bases from V and 6 from J; bases not matched to a gene: 3. Germline loops: CDR1 SGHRS, CDR2 YFSETQ. The CDR3, as DNA: TGCGCCAGCAGCTACGGGACAGGGGTCAATGAGCAGTTCTTC. This codes for CASSYGTGVNEQFF.

This sequence joins TRBV4-1 and TRBJ2-4, with D possibly being TRBD1 (6 bases). This CDR3 is 17 amino acids long. Trimming cost V 3 bases and J 8 bases, with 23 bases left between them. Germline-derived CDR1 and CDR2 are MGHRA and YSYEKL. The CDR3 DNA reads as TGCGCCAGCAGCCAGGGTGTTACAAGTGGGGGCTCAGACATTCAGTACTTC. Its protein product is CASSQGVTSGGSDIQYF.

The chain links TRBV12-3 or TRBV12-4 to TRBJ1-1; D uncertain. The V end was cut by 1 base, the J end by 10 bases, with 7 bases between. This CDR3 is 11 amino acids long. CDR3 residues: CASSLGPGAFF. DNA of the CDR3: TGTGCCAGCAGTTTAGGTCCAGGAGCTTTCTTT.

The chain couples TRBV4-3 to TRBJ1-4; weak D call: TRBD1 (6 bases). Germline CDR1 and CDR2: LGHNA and YSLEER. This CDR3 region has 16 residues. V lost 0 bases to trimming and J lost 8 bases, with 16 bases between them. The DNA for the CDR3 is TGCGCCAGCAGCCAAGATCGGGGGCAGGAAAGGGAAAAACTGTTTTTT. Its translation: CASSQDRGQEREKLFF.

This clone was counted once. The rearrangement uses TRBV9 and TRBJ2-1; D is uncertain. The CDR3 consists of 15 residues. From germline, CDR1 is SGDLS and CDR2 YYNGEE. Trimming removed 0 bases at V and 2 bases at J, with 9 bases between. The CDR3 region is CASSVELGTYNEQFF. CDR3 DNA sequence: TGTGCCAGCAGCGTAGAGCTGGGAACCTACAATGAGCAGTTCTTC. Full variable domain (rest looked up from reference TRBV9 and TRBJ2-1): DSGVTQTPKHLITATGQRVTLRCSPRSGDLSVYWYQQSLDQGLQFLIQYYNGEERAKGNILERFSAQQFPDLHSELNLSSLELGDSALYFCASSVELGTYNEQFFGPGTRLTVL.

The chain employs TRBV4-2 and TRBJ1-5, with D unresolved. CDR1 is LGHNA, CDR2 YNFKEQ, per germline. This CDR3 is 12 amino acids long. V dropped 0 bases and J dropped 4 bases, with 1 base sitting between them. Here the CDR3 reads CASSQDNQPQHF. The DNA for the CDR3 is TGTGCCAGCAGCCAAGATAATCAGCCCCAGCATTTT.

Only a few counts were recorded for this clone. The chain links TRBV11-2 to TRBJ2-3, with unresolved D. Germline values: CDR1 SGHAT, CDR2 FQNNGV. Trimming took off 4 bases at V and 5 bases at J, with 4 bases between the two ends. The CDR3 covers 11 residues. CDR3 nucleotide sequence: TGTGCCAGCAGCTGGATAGATACGCAGTATTTT. Amino acids: CASSWIDTQYF.

Written as DNA, the CDR3 is TGTGCCAGCAGTTACTCTGTGAGAAGCAATCAGCCCCAGCATTTT. It is translated as CASSYSVRSNQPQHF. This chain joins TRBV6-5 and TRBJ1-5, with D unresolved. Germline-derived CDR1 and CDR2 are MNHEY and SVGAGI. CDR3 size: 15 residues. Trimming stripped 0 bases from V and 1 base from J, with 7 bases between.

The gene calls are TRBV19 and TRBJ2-7; TRBD1 might be the D (6 bases). Germline V CDR1 and CDR2: LNHDA, SQIVND (reference sequence). V was pared by 7 bases and J by 6 bases, with 25 bases between. This CDR3 spans 16 amino acids. CDR3 amino acids: CASTHWGTGQIREQYF. DNA of the CDR3: TGTGCCAGTACCCATTGGGGTACGGGACAAATCCGCGAGCAGTACTTC.

The chain combines TRBV24-1 with TRBJ1-2; no firm D call. CDR3 length: 13 residues. Trimming pared 5 bases from V and 0 bases from J, leaving 6 bases between. Germline assignment: CDR1 KGHDR and CDR2 SFDVKD. The CDR3 sequence: CATSADPNYGYTF. CDR3 in DNA: TGTGCCACCAGTGCAGATCCTAACTATGGCTACACCTTC.

CDR3 sequence reads: CASSLGLARGSGELFF. DNA of the CDR3: TGTGCCAGTAGTTTAGGACTAGCCAGAGGTTCCGGGGAGCTGTTTTTT. The rearrangement joins TRBV19 to TRBJ2-2; 8 bases fit TRBD2. CDR1 is LNHDA and CDR2 is SQIVND in the germline V gene (reference sequence). After removal of 5 bases from V and 6 bases from J, the junction contained 11 bases not matched to a gene. The CDR3 is 16 amino acids.

The V call is TRBV7-9, the J call TRBJ2-1; D call uncertain. V lost 5 bases, J lost 3 bases, and 17 bases lay in between. Germline V lookup: CDR1 SEHNR, CDR2 FQNEAQ (reference sequence). The CDR3 loop spans 16 amino acids. Written as DNA, the CDR3 is TGTGCCAGCAGCCCATCCCGGAGTCGTCTCTACAATGAGCAGTTCTTC. It translates to CASSPSRSRLYNEQFF. Complete variable domain (other parts from reference TRBV7-9 and TRBJ2-1): DTGVSQNPRHKITKRGQNVTFRCDPISEHNRLYWYRQTLGQGPEFLTYFQNEAQLEKSRLLSDRFSAERPKGSFSTLEIQRTEQGDSAMYLCASSPSRSRLYNEQFFGPGTRLTVL.

This chain connects TRBV28 to TRBJ1-2, with D uncertain. CDR1 is MDHEN and CDR2 is SYDVKM in the germline V gene. The CDR3 loop spans 10 amino acids. CDR3 DNA sequence: TGTGCGTCTGAGGGCTATGGCTACACCTTC. Its protein product is CASEGYGYTF.

This chain links TRBV2 with TRBJ2-1; a possible D gene is TRBD1 (6 bases). The CDR3 extends over 15 amino acids. Trimming took off 1 base at V and 2 bases at J, with 9 bases between the two ends. CDR1 SNHLY and CDR2 FYNNEI come from the germline V gene. In nucleotides, the CDR3 is TGTGCCAGCAGTGAAGGCAGGGGAGCCTACAATGAGCAGTTCTTC. Translated: CASSEGRGAYNEQFF.

The chain combines TRBV6-5 with TRBJ2-7; D not certain. Germline V lookup: CDR1 MNHEY, CDR2 SVGAGI. The CDR3 extends over 16 amino acids. V was cut by 1 base and J by 1 base, with 14 bases left in between. The CDR3 region is CASSYYGRATSYEQYF. The CDR3 DNA follows: TGTGCCAGCAGTTACTACGGACGGGCGACTTCCTACGAGCAGTACTTC.

The chain is built from TRBV12-3 or TRBV12-4 and TRBJ1-1; D might be TRBD1 (6 bases). The V gene lost 7 bases and the J gene lost 5 bases, with 14 bases spanning the gap. The CDR3 contains 13 residues. CDR3 nucleotides: TGTGCCAGCACCAGAGGACAGCAGACTGAAGCTTTCTTT. It codes for CASTRGQQTEAFF.

This clone was detected only once. The chain uses TRBV28 and TRBJ1-4; 9 nucleotides align to TRBD1. The germline V gene encodes CDR1 MDHEN and CDR2 SYDVKM. CDR3 length equals 13 residues. V shed 6 bases and J 8 bases; nucleotides not matched to a gene: 4. The CDR3 DNA is TGTGCCAGCAGGACAGGGGGAAGCGAAAAACTGTTTTTT. It yields the protein CASRTGGSEKLFF.

The chain is built from TRBV28 and TRBJ1-2, with 7 bases matching TRBD1. Germline trimming cut 4 bases from V and 8 bases from J; bases unmatched to any gene: 4. The CDR3 covers 12 residues. The germline V gene encodes CDR1 MDHEN and CDR2 SYDVKM. The CDR3 here is CASSSDRPGYTF. CDR3 nucleotide sequence: TGTGCCAGCAGTTCGGACAGGCCGGGCTACACCTTC.

The chain couples TRBV28 to TRBJ1-5; D possibly corresponds to TRBD1 (5 bases). Trimming pared 3 bases from V and 11 bases from J, leaving 14 bases between. The CDR3 is 13 residues long. Per germline, CDR1 MDHEN and CDR2 SYDVKM. The CDR3 sequence is CASSFFRRGAQHF. The CDR3 DNA reads TGTGCCAGCAGTTTCTTCCGCCGAGGGGCCCAGCATTTT.